The 6 T cell receptor beta chains given below trace back to one sample, sequenced in a study of blood T cell repertoires in COVID-19. The protocol was immunoSEQ multiplex PCR, while the TCRdb copy is restricted to in-frame clones and leaves out a portion. The repertoire includes about 220,000 clones, around 84% of them detected once, and 20% sits in the top ten. The sequencing input was peripheral blood. These receptors came from a man aged 25 to 45 with active or convalescent COVID-19.

The chain couples TRBV6-2 or TRBV6-3 to TRBJ2-7, with 7 bases matching TRBD2. Per the germline V gene, CDR1 is MNHEY and CDR2 is SVGEGT. The CDR3 covers 15 residues. The trim removed 3 bases at V and 4 bases at J, leaving 9 bases unmatched. CDR3 sequence: CASSYPREGAYEQYF. CDR3 in DNA: TGTGCCAGCAGTTATCCAAGGGAGGGTGCGTACGAGCAGTACTTC.

This chain links TRBV19 with TRBJ2-2, with 11 bases matching TRBD2. V lost 10 bases to trimming and J lost 4 bases; unmatched junction nucleotides: 8. This CDR3 spans 15 amino acids. Germline CDR1 is LNHDA and CDR2 is SQIVND (reference sequence). CDR3 sequence (DNA): TGTGCCACCGGGACTAGCGGCACCTCCACCGGGGAGCTGTTTTTT. This sequence encodes CATGTSGTSTGELFF.

V is TRBV3-1 (or the pseudogene TRBV3-2) and J is TRBJ1-2; D not certain. From germline, CDR1 is LGHDT and CDR2 YNNKEL (reference sequence). This CDR3 comprises 13 residues. With 2 bases removed from V and 8 bases from J, the gap between germline ends came to 12 bases. The CDR3 protein is CASSQSSGIGYTF. CDR3 bases: TGTGCCAGCAGCCAAAGTAGCGGGATCGGCTACACCTTC.

V gene TRBV5-1 combines with J gene TRBJ1-3; D call uncertain. The CDR3 is made up of 18 amino acids. Trimming took 4 bases from V and 2 from J, leaving 22 bases between them. Germline V lookup: CDR1 SGHRS, CDR2 YFSETQ. CDR3 sequence (DNA): TGCGCCAGCAGCCACAATAACCAGGCCTCTCAGACTGGAAACACCATATATTTT. It is translated as CASSHNNQASQTGNTIYF.

About this clone itself: Additional DNA sequences in this sample encode the identical CDR3. J is TRBJ2-7 and V is TRBV7-9; 7 bases align to TRBD2. CDR3 length: 14 amino acids. Losses at the gene ends were 0 bases for V and 3 bases for J; bases not matched to a gene: 2. In germline, CDR1 is SEHNR, CDR2 FQNEAQ (reference sequence). The CDR3 protein is CASSLAGGSYEQYF. CDR3 in DNA: TGTGCCAGCAGCTTAGCTGGCGGGAGCTACGAGCAGTACTTC.

The V and J genes are TRBV28 and TRBJ2-7; 9 bases are a match to TRBD1. Germline CDR1 is MDHEN and CDR2 is SYDVKM. The CDR3 consists of 15 residues. The junction had 5 bases not matched to a gene; V was cut back by 0 bases and J by 5 bases. CDR3 nucleotide sequence: TGTGCCAGCAGTTTATGGGAGACAGGGGGAGACGAGCAGTACTTC. As protein: CASSLWETGGDEQYF. Full variable domain (rest looked up from reference TRBV28 and TRBJ2-7): DVKVTQSSRYLVKRTGEKVFLECVQDMDHENMFWYRQDPGLGLRLIYFSYDVKMKEKGDIPEGYSVSREKKERFSLILESASTNQTSMYLCASSLWETGGDEQYFGPGTRLTVT.